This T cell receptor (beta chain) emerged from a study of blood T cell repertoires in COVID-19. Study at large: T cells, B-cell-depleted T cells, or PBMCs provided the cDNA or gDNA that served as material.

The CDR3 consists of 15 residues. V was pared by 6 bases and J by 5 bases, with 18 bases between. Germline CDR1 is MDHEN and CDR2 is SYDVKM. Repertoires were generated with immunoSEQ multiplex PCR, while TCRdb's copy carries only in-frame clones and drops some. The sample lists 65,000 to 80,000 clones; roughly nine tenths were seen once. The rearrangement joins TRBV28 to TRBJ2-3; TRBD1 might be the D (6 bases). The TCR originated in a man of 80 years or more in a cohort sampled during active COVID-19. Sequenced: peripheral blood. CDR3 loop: CASSGLGAGGDTQYF. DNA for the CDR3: TGTGCCAGCAGCGGGCTGGGGGCCGGAGGAGATACGCAGTATTTT.